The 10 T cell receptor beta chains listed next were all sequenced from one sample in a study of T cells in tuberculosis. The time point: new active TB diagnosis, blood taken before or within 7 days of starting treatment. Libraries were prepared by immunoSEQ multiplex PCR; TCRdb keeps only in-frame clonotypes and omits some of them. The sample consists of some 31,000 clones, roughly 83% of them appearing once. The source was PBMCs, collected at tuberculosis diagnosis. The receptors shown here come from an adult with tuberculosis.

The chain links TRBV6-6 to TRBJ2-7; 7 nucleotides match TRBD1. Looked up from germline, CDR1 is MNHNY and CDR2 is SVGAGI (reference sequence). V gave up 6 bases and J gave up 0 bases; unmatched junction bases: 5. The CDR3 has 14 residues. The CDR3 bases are TGTGCCAGCAGCCGGGACAGACTCTCCTACGAGCAGTACTTC. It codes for CASSRDRLSYEQYF.

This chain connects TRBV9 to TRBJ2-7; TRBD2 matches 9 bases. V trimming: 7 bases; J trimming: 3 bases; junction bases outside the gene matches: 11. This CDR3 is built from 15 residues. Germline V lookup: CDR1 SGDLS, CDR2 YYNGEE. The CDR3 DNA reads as TGTGCCAGCTCGACCGGTAGGACTAGCGTCTACGAGCAGTACTTC. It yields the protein CASSTGRTSVYEQYF.

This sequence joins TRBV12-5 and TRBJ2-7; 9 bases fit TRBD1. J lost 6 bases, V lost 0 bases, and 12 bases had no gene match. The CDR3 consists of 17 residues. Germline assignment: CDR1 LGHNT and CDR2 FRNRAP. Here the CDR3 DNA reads TGTGCTAGTGGTTTGGTCCCCACGGGGACAGGGCCCGTCGAGCAGTACTTC. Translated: CASGLVPTGTGPVEQYF.

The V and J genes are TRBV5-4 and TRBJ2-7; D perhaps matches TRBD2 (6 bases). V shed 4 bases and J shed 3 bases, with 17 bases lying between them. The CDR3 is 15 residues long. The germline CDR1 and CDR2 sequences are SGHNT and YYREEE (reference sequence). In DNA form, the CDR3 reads TGTGCCAGCAGCCCGGACTACACCATGGGCTACGAGCAGTACTTC. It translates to CASSPDYTMGYEQYF.

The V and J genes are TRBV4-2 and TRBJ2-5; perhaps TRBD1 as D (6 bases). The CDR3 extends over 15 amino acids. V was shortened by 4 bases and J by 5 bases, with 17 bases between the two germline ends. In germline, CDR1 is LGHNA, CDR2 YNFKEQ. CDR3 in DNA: TGTGCCAGCAGCCCTCGAGGGGCAGGGGAGGAGACCCAGTACTTC. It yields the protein CASSPRGAGEETQYF.

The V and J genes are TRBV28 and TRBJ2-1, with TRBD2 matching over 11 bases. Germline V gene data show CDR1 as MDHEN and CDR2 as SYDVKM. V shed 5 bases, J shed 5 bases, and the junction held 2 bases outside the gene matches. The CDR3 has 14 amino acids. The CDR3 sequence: CASSPGLADNEQFF. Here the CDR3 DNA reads TGTGCCAGCAGTCCGGGACTAGCGGACAATGAGCAGTTCTTC. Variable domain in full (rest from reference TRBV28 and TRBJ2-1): DVKVTQSSRYLVKRTGEKVFLECVQDMDHENMFWYRQDPGLGLRLIYFSYDVKMKEKGDIPEGYSVSREKKERFSLILESASTNQTSMYLCASSPGLADNEQFFGPGTRLTVL.

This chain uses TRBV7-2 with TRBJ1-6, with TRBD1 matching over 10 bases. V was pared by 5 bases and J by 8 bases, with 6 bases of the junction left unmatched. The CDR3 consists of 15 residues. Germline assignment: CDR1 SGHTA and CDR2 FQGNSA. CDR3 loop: CASSTGQGKYSPLHF. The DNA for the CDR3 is TGTGCCAGCAGCACGGGACAGGGGAAATATTCACCCCTCCACTTT.

The CDR3 loop reads CASSEQGTGELFF. The CDR3 DNA reads as TGTGCCAGCAGTGAGCAGGGGACCGGGGAGCTGTTTTTT. J is TRBJ2-2 and V is TRBV6-4; perhaps TRBD1 as D (6 bases). The CDR3 contains 13 residues. V was clipped by 3 bases and J by 5 bases, with 7 bases between them. Germline-derived CDR1 and CDR2 are MRHNA and SNTAGT.

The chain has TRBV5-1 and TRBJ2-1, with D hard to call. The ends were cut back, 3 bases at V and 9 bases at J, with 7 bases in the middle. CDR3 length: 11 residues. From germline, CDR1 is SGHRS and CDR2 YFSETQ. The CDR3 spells CASSSNIEQFF. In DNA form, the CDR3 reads TGCGCCAGCAGCTCGAACATTGAGCAGTTCTTC.

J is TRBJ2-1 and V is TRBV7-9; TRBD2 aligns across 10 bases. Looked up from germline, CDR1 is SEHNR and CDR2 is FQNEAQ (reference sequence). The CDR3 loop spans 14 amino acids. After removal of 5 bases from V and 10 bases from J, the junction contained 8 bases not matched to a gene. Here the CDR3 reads CASSQREGRGEQFF. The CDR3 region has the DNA TGTGCCAGCAGCCAGCGGGAGGGTCGGGGAGAGCAGTTCTTC.